These T cell receptor beta chains were read from a single sample in a study of T cells in Graves' hyperthyroidism and ophthalmopathy. TCRdb called the multiplex PCR reads again in MiXCR, with one record for every CDR3 protein. The table includes 250,000 or so distinct CDR3 sequences, around 15% detected once. Sample: blood. These TCRs come from a woman in her 50s with Graves' hyperthyroidism that later progressed to Graves' ophthalmopathy. The CDR3 runs from the conserved cysteine through the conserved F or W. The order of the fields is V gene, clone size, J gene, D gene, CDR3 DNA, CDR3 protein. The D gene is left open where the match is weak. Expanded clones are given a class, and other clones once, few, many or no size at all.

v_gene: TRBV5-1; abundance: few; j_gene: TRBJ1-3; d_gene: NA; CDR3nt: TGCGCCAGCAGCTTGGTGGGCCTCTCTCAGGAGGACACCATATATTTT; CDR3aa: CASSLVGLSQEDTIYF
v_gene: TRBV12-3/TRBV12-4; abundance: many; j_gene: TRBJ2-1; d_gene: TRBD1; CDR3nt: TGTGCCAGCAGTTGGGGACAGTACAATGAGCAGTTCTTC; CDR3aa: CASSWGQYNEQFF
v_gene: TRBV5-1; abundance: few; j_gene: TRBJ1-4; d_gene: NA; CDR3nt: TGCGCCAGCAGCTTCGGGAGACAACCTGGATATGAAAAACTGTTTTTT; CDR3aa: CASSFGRQPGYEKLFF
v_gene: TRBV19; abundance: few; j_gene: TRBJ2-1; d_gene: TRBD2; CDR3nt: TGTGCCAGTAAAAGGACTAGCGGGAGTGAAAATGAGCAGTTCTTC; CDR3aa: CASKRTSGSENEQFF
v_gene: TRBV5-1; abundance: many; j_gene: TRBJ1-1; d_gene: NA; CDR3nt: TGCGCCAGCAGCCAGGGTAGTTTGGGCACTGAAGCTTTCTTT; CDR3aa: CASSQGSLGTEAFF
v_gene: TRBV5-1; abundance: NA; j_gene: TRBJ1-1; d_gene: NA; CDR3nt: TGCGCCAGCAGCTTAGGGGATTTGGACACTGAAGCTTTCTTT; CDR3aa: CASSLGDLDTEAFF
v_gene: TRBV5-1; abundance: NA; j_gene: TRBJ2-7; d_gene: NA; CDR3nt: TGCGCCAGCAGCTTTAACCCGGGAGAACTCTACGAGCAGTACTTC; CDR3aa: CASSFNPGELYEQYF
v_gene: TRBV14; abundance: NA; j_gene: TRBJ1-2; d_gene: TRBD1; CDR3nt: TGTGCCAGCAGGCCGCAGGGGGTGGGCTATGGCTACACCTTC; CDR3aa: CASRPQGVGYGYTF
v_gene: TRBV25-1; abundance: NA; j_gene: TRBJ1-2; d_gene: TRBD1; CDR3nt: TGTGCCAGCAGTTTAGCCGGGACAGCATATGGCTACACCTTC; CDR3aa: CASSLAGTAYGYTF
v_gene: TRBV5-1; abundance: many; j_gene: TRBJ1-6; d_gene: NA; CDR3nt: TGCGCCAGCAGCTTGGACGGATGGGAGAATTCACCCCTCCACTTT; CDR3aa: CASSLDGWENSPLHF
v_gene: TRBV6-1; abundance: NA; j_gene: TRBJ1-1; d_gene: NA; CDR3nt: TGTGCCAGCAGTGACACAGGGCTGAACACTGAAGCTTTCTTT; CDR3aa: CASSDTGLNTEAFF
v_gene: TRBV2; abundance: many; j_gene: TRBJ1-1; d_gene: TRBD1; CDR3nt: TGTGCCAGCTTGGGACAGGGATTCACTGAAGCTTTCTTT; CDR3aa: CASLGQGFTEAFF
v_gene: TRBV3-1; abundance: NA; j_gene: TRBJ2-7; d_gene: NA; CDR3nt: TGTGCCAGCAGCTCCCGACATGCCGAGCAGTACTTC; CDR3aa: CASSSRHAEQYF
v_gene: TRBV24-1; abundance: few; j_gene: TRBJ2-2; d_gene: NA; CDR3nt: TGTGCCACCAGTGAACTTTCCGGGGAGCTGTTTTTT; CDR3aa: CATSELSGELFF
v_gene: TRBV3-1; abundance: many; j_gene: TRBJ1-1; d_gene: NA; CDR3nt: TGTGCCAGCAGCCAGGGCAGGCTTCGCACTGAAGCTTTCTTT; CDR3aa: CASSQGRLRTEAFF
v_gene: TRBV9; abundance: NA; j_gene: TRBJ2-3; d_gene: TRBD2; CDR3nt: TGTGCCAGCAGCTCAGAACCGGGACTAGACACAGATACGCAGTATTTT; CDR3aa: CASSSEPGLDTDTQYF